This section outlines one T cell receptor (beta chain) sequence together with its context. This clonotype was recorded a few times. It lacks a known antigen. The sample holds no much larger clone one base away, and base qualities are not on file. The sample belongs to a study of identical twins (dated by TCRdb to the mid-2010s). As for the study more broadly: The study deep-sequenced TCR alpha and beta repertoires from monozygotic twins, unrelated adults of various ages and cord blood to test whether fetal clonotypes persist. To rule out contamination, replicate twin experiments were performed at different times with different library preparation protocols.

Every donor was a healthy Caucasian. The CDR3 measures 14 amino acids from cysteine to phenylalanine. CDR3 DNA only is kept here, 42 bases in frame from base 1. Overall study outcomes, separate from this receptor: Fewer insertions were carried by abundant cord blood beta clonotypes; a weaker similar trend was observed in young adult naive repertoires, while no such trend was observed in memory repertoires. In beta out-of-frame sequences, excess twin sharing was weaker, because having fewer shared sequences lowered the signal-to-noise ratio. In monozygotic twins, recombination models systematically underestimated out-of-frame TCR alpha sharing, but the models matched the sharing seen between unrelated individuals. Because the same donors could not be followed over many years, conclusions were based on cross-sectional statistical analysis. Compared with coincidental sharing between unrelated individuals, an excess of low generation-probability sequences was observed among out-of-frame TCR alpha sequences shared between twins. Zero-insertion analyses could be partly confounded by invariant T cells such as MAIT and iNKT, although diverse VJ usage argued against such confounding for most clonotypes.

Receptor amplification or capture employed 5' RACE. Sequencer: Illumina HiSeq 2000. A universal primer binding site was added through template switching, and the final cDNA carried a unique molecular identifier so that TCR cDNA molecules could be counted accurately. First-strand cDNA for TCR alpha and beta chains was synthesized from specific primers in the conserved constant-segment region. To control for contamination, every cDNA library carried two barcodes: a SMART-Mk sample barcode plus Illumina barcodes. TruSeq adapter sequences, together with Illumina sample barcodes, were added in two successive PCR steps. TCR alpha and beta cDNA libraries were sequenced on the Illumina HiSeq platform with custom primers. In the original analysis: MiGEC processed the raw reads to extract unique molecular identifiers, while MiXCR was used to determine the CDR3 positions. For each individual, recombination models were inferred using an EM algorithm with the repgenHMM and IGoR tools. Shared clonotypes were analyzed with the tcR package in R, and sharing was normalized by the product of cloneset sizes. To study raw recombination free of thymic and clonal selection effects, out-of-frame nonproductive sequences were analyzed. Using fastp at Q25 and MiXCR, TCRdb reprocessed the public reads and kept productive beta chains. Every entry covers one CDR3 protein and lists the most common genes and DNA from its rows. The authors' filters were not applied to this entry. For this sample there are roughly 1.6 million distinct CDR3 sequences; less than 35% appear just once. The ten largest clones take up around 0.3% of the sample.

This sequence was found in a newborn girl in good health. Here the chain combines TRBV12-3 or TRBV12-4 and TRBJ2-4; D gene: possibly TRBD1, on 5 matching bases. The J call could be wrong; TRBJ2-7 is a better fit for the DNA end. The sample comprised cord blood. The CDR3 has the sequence CASSSDRDYYEQYF. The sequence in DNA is TGTGCCAGCAGCTCCGACAGAGATTATTACGAGCAGTACTTC.